The rows below give T cell receptor beta chains drawn from one sample of a study of blood T cell repertoires in COVID-19. Sequencing was performed with immunoSEQ multiplex PCR; in TCRdb, only in-frame clones are kept and a portion is missing. Of fewer than 250,000 clones listed, 85% were seen once; the top ten hold just under 6.5%. Specimen: peripheral blood. The receptors stem from a woman aged 55-70 years with active or convalescent COVID-19. Each CDR3 is given with its conserved first and last residue. D genes are given only for firm matches. Size is omitted from some rows. Given values are once, few, many or a class for expanded clones.

j_gene: TRBJ2-3; abundance: .; v_gene: TRBV6-5; d_gene: .; CDR3nt: TGTGCCAGCAGACGAGGGTCAGATACGCAGTATTTT; CDR3aa: CASRRGSDTQYF
j_gene: TRBJ2-1; abundance: .; v_gene: TRBV28; d_gene: .; CDR3nt: TGTGCCAGCAGTGGGACTGTTTTGAATGAGCAGTTCTTC; CDR3aa: CASSGTVLNEQFF
j_gene: TRBJ2-6; abundance: .; v_gene: TRBV15; d_gene: .; CDR3nt: TGTGCCACCAGCAGAAATACACAGATATACTCTGGGGCCAACGTCCTGACTTTC; CDR3aa: CATSRNTQIYSGANVLTF
j_gene: TRBJ1-2; abundance: .; v_gene: TRBV28; d_gene: .; CDR3nt: TGTGCCAGCAGTTTATGGACAGCTAACTATGGCTACACCTTC; CDR3aa: CASSLWTANYGYTF
j_gene: TRBJ2-7; abundance: .; v_gene: TRBV11-3; d_gene: TRBD1; CDR3nt: TGTGCCAGCAGCTTAGTATCGGGACAGGGGAGGGAGCAGTACTTC; CDR3aa: CASSLVSGQGREQYF
j_gene: TRBJ2-7; abundance: .; v_gene: TRBV13; d_gene: .; CDR3nt: TGTGCCAGCAGCATTACCTTTTACGGCTCCTACGAGCAGTACTTC; CDR3aa: CASSITFYGSYEQYF
j_gene: TRBJ2-3; abundance: .; v_gene: TRBV5-4; d_gene: .; CDR3nt: TGTGCCAGCAGCTTGGCCCCAGGGGGGATAGATACGCAGTATTTT; CDR3aa: CASSLAPGGIDTQYF
j_gene: TRBJ1-1; abundance: .; v_gene: TRBV5-1; d_gene: .; CDR3nt: TGCGCCAGCAGCTTTGGAGCGAACACTGAAGCTTTCTTT; CDR3aa: CASSFGANTEAFF
j_gene: TRBJ2-5; abundance: .; v_gene: TRBV14; d_gene: TRBD2; CDR3nt: TGTGCCAGCAGCCAAGTGGGACTAGCGGGAAGATTTACGGAGACCCAGTACTTC; CDR3aa: CASSQVGLAGRFTETQYF
j_gene: TRBJ2-1; abundance: .; v_gene: TRBV27; d_gene: TRBD2; CDR3nt: TGTGCCAGCGCCATAGCGGGGGGGCCCTACAATGAGCAGTTCTTC; CDR3aa: CASAIAGGPYNEQFF
j_gene: TRBJ2-3; abundance: .; v_gene: TRBV2; d_gene: .; CDR3nt: TGTGCCAGCAGTTGGCCCACAGATACGCAGTATTTT; CDR3aa: CASSWPTDTQYF
j_gene: TRBJ1-2; abundance: .; v_gene: TRBV29-1; d_gene: .; CDR3nt: TGCAGCGTTGGAAGGGGTGGAGATGGCTACACCTTC; CDR3aa: CSVGRGGDGYTF
j_gene: TRBJ2-6; abundance: .; v_gene: TRBV15; d_gene: TRBD2; CDR3nt: TGTGCCACCAGCAGATCCCCCACGGGGGGCTCTGGGGCCAACGTCCTGACTTTC; CDR3aa: CATSRSPTGGSGANVLTF
j_gene: TRBJ2-7; abundance: .; v_gene: TRBV13; d_gene: .; CDR3nt: TGTGCCAGCAGCTCCCCGGCTGGACTCCTGGACTTC; CDR3aa: CASSSPAGLLDF
j_gene: TRBJ2-7; abundance: .; v_gene: TRBV6-5; d_gene: .; CDR3nt: TGTGCCAGCAGGCCGACACACGGAGGATCCTACGAGCAGTACTTC; CDR3aa: CASRPTHGGSYEQYF
j_gene: TRBJ1-4; abundance: .; v_gene: TRBV14; d_gene: .; CDR3nt: TGTGCCAGCAGCCAGGACACTGTTAAACTGTTTTTT; CDR3aa: CASSQDTVKLFF
j_gene: TRBJ2-1; abundance: .; v_gene: TRBV7-9; d_gene: .; CDR3nt: TGTGCCAGCAGCTTATCGGCGGGTGGGATCAATGAGCAGTTCTTC; CDR3aa: CASSLSAGGINEQFF
j_gene: TRBJ2-1; abundance: .; v_gene: TRBV10-3; d_gene: .; CDR3nt: TGTGCCATCAGTGAACCCAAGGGAGCGGGCGCTTACAATGAGCAGTTCTTC; CDR3aa: CAISEPKGAGAYNEQFF
j_gene: TRBJ2-5; abundance: .; v_gene: TRBV7-2; d_gene: .; CDR3nt: TGTGCCAGCAGCGCGCACGAACTAGAGACCCAGTACTTC; CDR3aa: CASSAHELETQYF
j_gene: TRBJ2-3; abundance: .; v_gene: TRBV2; d_gene: .; CDR3nt: TGTGCCAGCAGTGAGTCCCTCCCTAGCACCGCCACAGATACGCAGTATTTT; CDR3aa: CASSESLPSTATDTQYF
j_gene: TRBJ2-5; abundance: .; v_gene: TRBV21-1; d_gene: .; CDR3nt: TGTGCCACCCTCAGCGGGGAGACCCAGTACTTC; CDR3aa: CATLSGETQYF
j_gene: TRBJ2-6; abundance: .; v_gene: TRBV10-3; d_gene: TRBD1; CDR3nt: TGTGCCATCAGTGAGTCGACGGGACAGGGGAGCTCTGGGGCCAACGTCCTGACTTTC; CDR3aa: CAISESTGQGSSGANVLTF
j_gene: TRBJ1-2; abundance: .; v_gene: TRBV7-2; d_gene: TRBD1; CDR3nt: TGTGCCAGCAGCAGGGGACAGGGGTATGGCTACACCTTC; CDR3aa: CASSRGQGYGYTF
j_gene: TRBJ1-1; abundance: .; v_gene: TRBV7-9; d_gene: TRBD1; CDR3nt: TGTGCCAGCAGCTTATACAGGGGGTTCAACACTGAAGCTTTCTTT; CDR3aa: CASSLYRGFNTEAFF
j_gene: TRBJ2-5; abundance: .; v_gene: TRBV25-1; d_gene: .; CDR3nt: TGTGCCAGCAGTGTACGCCCAGTGGAAGAGACCCAGTACTTC; CDR3aa: CASSVRPVEETQYF
j_gene: TRBJ2-1; abundance: .; v_gene: TRBV5-1; d_gene: TRBD2; CDR3nt: TGCGCCAGCAGCTTGGACTTCAGCGGGGGGGCCTTCGGTGAGCAGTTCTTC; CDR3aa: CASSLDFSGGAFGEQFF
j_gene: TRBJ2-1; abundance: .; v_gene: TRBV7-9; d_gene: .; CDR3nt: TGTGCCAGCAGCCCCCAGGGTGGGGTTACGAATGAGCAGTTCTTC; CDR3aa: CASSPQGGVTNEQFF
j_gene: TRBJ1-1; abundance: .; v_gene: TRBV11-2; d_gene: TRBD1; CDR3nt: TGTGCCAGCAGCTTCCGAGATAGGGCTCGAGGGGGCGCTGAAGCTTTCTTT; CDR3aa: CASSFRDRARGGAEAFF
j_gene: TRBJ2-7; abundance: .; v_gene: TRBV29-1; d_gene: .; CDR3nt: TGCAGCGTGGGCGCGCAAACAGGGATGAGAGAGCAGTACTTC; CDR3aa: CSVGAQTGMREQYF
j_gene: TRBJ2-3; abundance: .; v_gene: TRBV11-2; d_gene: TRBD2; CDR3nt: TGTGCCAGCAGCTGGAGCGCGGGACTAGCGGGGGCCACAGATACGCAGTATTTT; CDR3aa: CASSWSAGLAGATDTQYF
j_gene: TRBJ1-1; abundance: .; v_gene: TRBV14; d_gene: .; CDR3nt: TGTGCCAGCAGCCAACAGGGGAGCACTGAAGCTTTCTTT; CDR3aa: CASSQQGSTEAFF
j_gene: TRBJ2-1; abundance: .; v_gene: TRBV11-3; d_gene: TRBD2; CDR3nt: TGTGCCAGCAGCTTACTCTTAGCGGGAGCCTCCTACAATGAGCAGTTCTTC; CDR3aa: CASSLLLAGASYNEQFF
j_gene: TRBJ2-1; abundance: once; v_gene: TRBV27; d_gene: TRBD2; CDR3nt: TGTGCCAGCAGTTCTAGCGGGGGGGCCGTGAATGAGCAGTTCTTC; CDR3aa: CASSSSGGAVNEQFF
j_gene: TRBJ1-1; abundance: .; v_gene: TRBV6-5; d_gene: .; CDR3nt: TGTGCCAGCAGCTTATTCGAGGGTAGCACTGAAGCTTTCTTT; CDR3aa: CASSLFEGSTEAFF
j_gene: TRBJ2-1; abundance: few; v_gene: TRBV11-2; d_gene: .; CDR3nt: TGTGCCAGCAGCTTTAGGGGATCCTACAATGAGCAGTTCTTC; CDR3aa: CASSFRGSYNEQFF
j_gene: TRBJ2-2; abundance: once; v_gene: TRBV3-1/TRBV3-2; d_gene: TRBD1; CDR3nt: TGTGCCAGCAGCCGTTTACGCGGACAGGGCATCGGGGAGCTGTTTTTT; CDR3aa: CASSRLRGQGIGELFF
j_gene: TRBJ1-1; abundance: .; v_gene: TRBV30; d_gene: .; CDR3nt: TGTGCCTGGAGTGTACTGAGGTGGGGGGGTGAAGCTTTCTTT; CDR3aa: CAWSVLRWGGEAFF
j_gene: TRBJ2-3; abundance: once; v_gene: TRBV12-3/TRBV12-4; d_gene: .; CDR3nt: TGTGCCAGCACCGAGACAGATACGCAGTATTTT; CDR3aa: CASTETDTQYF
j_gene: TRBJ2-7; abundance: .; v_gene: TRBV27; d_gene: TRBD2; CDR3nt: TGTGCCAGCAGTTCCCCCAGAGCGGGGGCTTACGAGCAGTACTTC; CDR3aa: CASSSPRAGAYEQYF
j_gene: TRBJ2-1; abundance: .; v_gene: TRBV27; d_gene: TRBD2; CDR3nt: TGTGCCAGCAGACAAGGACTAGCGGGAGGGCTTGAGCAGTTCTTC; CDR3aa: CASRQGLAGGLEQFF
j_gene: TRBJ1-5; abundance: .; v_gene: TRBV28; d_gene: .; CDR3nt: TGTGCCAGCAGTTTGGGACTGGATTATAGCAATCAGCCCCAGCATTTT; CDR3aa: CASSLGLDYSNQPQHF
j_gene: TRBJ1-5; abundance: .; v_gene: TRBV10-3; d_gene: TRBD1; CDR3nt: TGTGCCATAACCGAGGGGGCTGAGCAGCCCCAGCATTTT; CDR3aa: CAITEGAEQPQHF
j_gene: TRBJ2-2; abundance: .; v_gene: TRBV7-8; d_gene: .; CDR3nt: TGTGCCAGCAGCTTAGGGCTCGCGAACACCGGGGAGCTGTTTTTT; CDR3aa: CASSLGLANTGELFF